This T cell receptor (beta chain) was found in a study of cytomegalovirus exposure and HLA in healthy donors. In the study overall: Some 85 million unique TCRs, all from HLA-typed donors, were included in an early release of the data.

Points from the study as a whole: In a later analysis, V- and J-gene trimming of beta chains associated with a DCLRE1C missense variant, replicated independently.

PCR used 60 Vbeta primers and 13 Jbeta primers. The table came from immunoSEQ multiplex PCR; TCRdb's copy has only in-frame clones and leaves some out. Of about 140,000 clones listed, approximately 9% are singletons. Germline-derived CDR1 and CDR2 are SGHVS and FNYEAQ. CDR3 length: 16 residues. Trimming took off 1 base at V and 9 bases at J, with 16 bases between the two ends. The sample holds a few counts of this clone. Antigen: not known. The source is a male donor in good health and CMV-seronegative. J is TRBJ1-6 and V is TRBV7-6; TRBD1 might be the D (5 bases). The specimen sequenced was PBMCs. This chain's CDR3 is CASSLGAGGESSPLHF. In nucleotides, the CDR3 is TGTGCCAGCAGCTTAGGAGCTGGGGGGGAGAGTTCACCCCTCCACTTT. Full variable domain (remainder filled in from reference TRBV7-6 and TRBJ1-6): GAGVSQSPRYKVTKRGQDVALRCDPISGHVSLYWYRQALGQGPEFLTYFNYEAQQDKSGLPNDRFSAERPEGSISTLTIQRTEQRDSAMYRCASSLGAGGESSPLHFGNGTRLTVT.